This T cell receptor (beta chain) was recovered during a study of cytomegalovirus exposure and HLA in healthy donors. Study in general: Around 80 million unique TCRs from HLA-typed donors were held in an early data release.

CDR1 and CDR2 from the germline V gene are SGHDT and YYEEEE. The CDR3 spans 15 residues. Findings and limits, study-wide: A few CMV-associated chains were confirmed in vitro to be specific for CMV antigens. Researchers catalogued under 200 TCR beta chains as cytomegalovirus-associated.

A word on this clone: Its specificity is unknown. One end of the junction varies from germline; a read error may be responsible.

The PCR made use of 60 Vbeta and 13 Jbeta primers. Sequencing used immunoSEQ multiplex PCR; TCRdb keeps in-frame clones, though not all of them. The sample carries roughly 200,000 clones, 77% recorded once. The rearrangement links TRBV5-6 to TRBJ2-6; possibly TRBD1 for D (5 bases). This receptor was obtained from a woman aged 60-75 years in good health and CMV-seropositive. Specimen: PBMCs. The CDR3 spells CASSPRRSGANGLTF. The CDR3 nucleotides are TGTGCCAGCAGCCCCAGAAGGAGTGGGGCCAACGGCCTGACTTTC. The full variable domain, with the rest looked up from reference TRBV5-6 and TRBJ2-6, is DAGVTQSPTHLIKTRGQQVTLRCSPKSGHDTVSWYQQALGQGPQFIFQYYEEEERQRGNFPDRFSGHQFPNYSSELNVNALLLGDSALYLCASSPRRSGANGLTFGAGSRLTVL.